Below, 7 T cell receptor beta chains from the same sample are listed, as sequenced in a study of OX40 agonist ivuxolimab in advanced cancers. Libraries were prepared by immunoSEQ multiplex PCR; TCRdb keeps only in-frame clonotypes and omits some of them. The sample holds tens of thousands of clones; just over 90% are singletons and the top ten take 50% to 65%. Specimen: CD4+ or CD8+ T cells sorted from blood, collected in a trial of the OX40 agonist ivuxolimab. These receptors originate from an adult with an advanced solid tumor such as melanoma, head and neck, liver or kidney cancer.

This sequence joins TRBV2 and TRBJ2-7; 10 bases match TRBD2. The CDR3 totals 15 residues. The ends lost 8 bases at V and 1 base at J; junction bases unmatched: 8. The V gene's germline CDR1 is SNHLY and CDR2 FYNNEI. The DNA for the CDR3 is TGTGCCAGCCTAGCGGGGGACCTAAAATCCTACGAGCAGTACTTC. This encodes CASLAGDLKSYEQYF.

The V gene is TRBV9, the J gene TRBJ2-5, with D tentatively TRBD2 (6 bases). This CDR3 comprises 16 residues. The V and J ends lost 1 base and 3 bases respectively, with 16 bases between them. Germline-derived CDR1 and CDR2 are SGDLS and YYNGEE. The CDR3 nucleotides read TGTGCCAGCAGCGTATTCACCGGTGGGGGGAAAGAGACCCAGTACTTC. Amino acids: CASSVFTGGGKETQYF.

The V and J genes are TRBV30 and TRBJ2-3; either TRBD1 or TRBD2 may supply D (5 bases each). CDR3 length: 13 amino acids. Looked up from germline, CDR1 is GTSNPN and CDR2 is SVGIG (reference sequence). The V end was cut by 2 bases, the J end by 0 bases, with 6 bases between. Written as DNA, the CDR3 is TGTGCCTGGAGTCGGGACAGCACAGATACGCAGTATTTT. Encoded protein: CAWSRDSTDTQYF.

This clone was recorded only once. The chain is built from TRBV7-9 and TRBJ2-7; D is unresolved. Germline CDR1 and CDR2: SEHNR and FQNEAQ (reference sequence). The CDR3 runs to 16 residues. V was pared by 0 bases and J by 9 bases, with 21 bases between. The CDR3: CASSLAGQSGPFGQYF. CDR3 in DNA: TGTGCCAGCAGCTTAGCGGGCCAATCTGGTCCTTTCGGGCAGTACTTC. Using reference TRBV7-9 and TRBJ2-7 for the parts outside the CDR3, the full variable domain is DTGVSQNPRHKITKRGQNVTFRCDPISEHNRLYWYRQTLGQGPEFLTYFQNEAQLEKSRLLSDRFSAERPKGSFSTLEIQRTEQGDSAMYLCASSLAGQSGPFGQYFGPGTRLTVT.

The rearrangement links TRBV6-1 to TRBJ1-6; 9 nucleotides match TRBD1. With 1 base clipped from V and 6 bases from J, the junction kept 4 bases outside the gene matches. The germline V gene has CDR1 MNHNS and CDR2 SASEGT. The CDR3 sequence is 16 residues long. CDR3 region: CASSEVQGALNSPLHF. The CDR3 bases are TGTGCCAGCAGTGAAGTACAGGGGGCGCTTAATTCACCCCTCCACTTT.

This clone is medium-sized. This chain connects TRBV6-1 to TRBJ2-1; D call uncertain. CDR1 and CDR2 from the germline V gene are MNHNS and SASEGT. This CDR3 is 12 amino acids long. Trimming removed 1 base at V and 3 bases at J, with 1 base between. The CDR3 here is CASSEDYNEQFF. As DNA, the CDR3 is TGTGCCAGCAGTGAAGACTACAATGAGCAGTTCTTC.

This sequence joins TRBV5-6 and TRBJ2-7; no reliable D call. The V gene lost 0 bases and the J gene lost 0 bases, with 13 bases spanning the gap. Germline CDR1 and CDR2: SGHDT and YYEEEE. This CDR3 comprises 16 residues. CDR3 residues: CASSLAPGLSSYEQYF. The CDR3 coding sequence is TGTGCCAGCAGCTTGGCCCCCGGGTTGAGCTCCTACGAGCAGTACTTC.